This T cell receptor beta chain was recovered during a study of CD8 T cells in Susac syndrome. RNA totalling roughly 0.45 to 1 ug underwent reverse transcription with random hexamers. immunoSEQ multiplex PCR amplified TCR beta CDR3 across 54 Vbeta, 13 Jbeta. In TCRdb, the immunoSEQ multiplex PCR reads were re-called with MiXCR into one record per CDR3 protein. The data contain about 150,000 distinct CDR3 sequences, 94% of them singletons. Negative isolation was used for CD8+ and CD4+ T cells and FACS enrichment for TEMRA cells. With 4 bases removed from V and 0 bases from J, the gap between germline ends came to 16 bases. CDR3 length equals 16 residues. CDR1 SGHRS and CDR2 YFSETQ come from the germline V gene.

This rearrangement joins TRBV5-1 to TRBJ1-1; D might be TRBD1 (6 bases). The specimen was CD8+ T cells from PBMCs. The sequence was collected from a human donor with multiple sclerosis. CDR3 loop: CASSVRPNRVNTEAFF. CDR3 coding DNA: TGCGCCAGCAGCGTACGACCCAACAGGGTGAACACTGAAGCTTTCTTT.